These T cell receptor beta chains were read from a single sample in a study of cytomegalovirus exposure and HLA in healthy donors. Produced via immunoSEQ multiplex PCR; TCRdb's table is partial and in-frame only. This sample has under 200,000 clones, with about three quarters found just once. Input material: PBMCs. These receptor sequences come from a woman aged 25 to 39 in good health and CMV-seronegative. CDR3s include the opening cysteine and the closing phenylalanine or tryptophan. D genes are given only for firm matches. A row's size may be missing; if present it is once, few, many or a size class.

>NA|TRBJ2-7|TRBV20-1|NA
CSATNSYEQYF
TGCAGTGCTACAAACAGTTACGAGCAGTACTTC
>NA|TRBJ1-6|TRBV19|NA
CASSIGTLNNSPLHF
TGTGCCAGTAGTATCGGGACACTAAATAATTCACCCCTCCACTTT
>many|TRBJ2-3|TRBV4-2|TRBD1
CASSLNSGQPTDTQYF
TGTGCCAGCAGCCTTAACTCGGGACAGCCCACAGATACGCAGTATTTT
>NA|TRBJ1-6|TRBV5-5|NA
CASSLAWSSYNSPLHF
TGTGCCAGCAGCTTGGCCTGGAGCTCCTATAATTCACCCCTCCACTTT
>NA|TRBJ1-1|TRBV7-9|NA
CASSFTQGNTEAFF
TGTGCCAGCAGCTTTACACAGGGGAACACTGAAGCTTTCTTT
>NA|TRBJ2-1|TRBV10-2|NA
CASSFHGGAGEQFF
TGCGCCAGCAGTTTTCATGGGGGCGCGGGTGAGCAGTTCTTC
>NA|TRBJ2-3|TRBV6-4|NA
CASSDGGATDTQYF
TGTGCCAGCAGTGACGGGGGGGCCACAGATACGCAGTATTTT
>few|TRBJ2-5|TRBV5-4|TRBD1
CASSPAGTGFETQYF
TGTGCCAGCAGTCCCGCCGGGACAGGGTTTGAGACCCAGTACTTC
>NA|TRBJ1-4|TRBV7-8|NA
CASSPPGGTNEKLFF
TGTGCCAGCAGCCCACCGGGGGGAACTAATGAAAAACTGTTTTTT
>NA|TRBJ2-7|TRBV19|TRBD1
CASSPGPGQGIYEQYF
TGTGCCAGTAGTCCCGGCCCGGGACAGGGTATCTACGAGCAGTACTTC
>NA|TRBJ1-1|TRBV25-1|NA
CASSELGAKAFF
TGTGCCAGCAGTGAATTGGGGGCAAAGGCTTTCTTT
>NA|TRBJ1-1|TRBV9|NA
CASSPLGGGPGTEAFF
TGTGCCAGCAGCCCATTAGGGGGGGGGCCGGGAACTGAAGCTTTCTTT
>NA|TRBJ2-1|TRBV2|NA
CASSSRGRWNEQFF
TGTGCCAGCAGTTCTAGAGGGAGGTGGAATGAGCAGTTCTTC
>NA|TRBJ2-7|TRBV6-5|TRBD1
CASSYTGQTYEQYF
TGTGCCAGCAGTTACACGGGACAGACGTACGAGCAGTACTTC
>NA|TRBJ2-3|TRBV9|NA
CASNWMGGAGDTQYF
TGTGCCAGCAATTGGATGGGGGGGGCCGGGGATACGCAGTATTTT
>NA|TRBJ2-3|TRBV2|TRBD2
CASESLAGTQYF
TGTGCCAGCGAAAGCCTAGCGGGGACGCAGTATTTT
>NA|TRBJ1-2|TRBV5-5|NA
CASSFLANTYGYTF
TGTGCCAGCAGCTTTTTGGCAAACACATATGGCTACACCTTC
>NA|TRBJ2-1|TRBV5-1|TRBD2
CASSLGTSGGHEQFF
TGCGCCAGCAGCTTAGGTACTAGCGGGGGGCATGAGCAGTTCTTC
>NA|TRBJ1-2|TRBV19|NA
CASSMVTGYGYTF
TGTGCCAGTAGTATGGTGACAGGTTATGGCTACACCTTC
>NA|TRBJ1-2|TRBV5-1|NA
CASSLAASGGYGYTF
TGCGCCAGCAGCTTGGCCGCCAGCGGGGGTTATGGCTACACCTTC
>few|TRBJ2-3|TRBV5-1|TRBD1
CASSLPLTGGSADTQYF
TGCGCCAGCAGCTTGCCGCTGACAGGGGGCAGCGCAGATACGCAGTATTTT
>NA|TRBJ1-1|TRBV29-1|NA
CSALTQGWYTEAFF
TGCAGCGCCTTAACCCAGGGGTGGTACACTGAAGCTTTCTTT
>NA|TRBJ1-3|TRBV28|NA
CASRMGQTIYF
TGTGCCAGTCGGATGGGGCAAACCATATATTTT
>few|TRBJ1-2|TRBV6-1|NA
CASSTQQGFGYTF
TGTGCCAGCAGTACGCAACAGGGATTTGGCTACACCTTC
>once|TRBJ2-1|TRBV5-1|TRBD1
CASSGGTGGHNEQFF
TGCGCCAGCAGCGGCGGGACAGGGGGCCACAATGAGCAGTTCTTC
>NA|TRBJ2-5|TRBV7-8|NA
CASTQETQYF
TGTGCCAGCACACAAGAGACCCAGTACTTC
>NA|TRBJ2-7|TRBV18|TRBD2
CASSPLTLAGGHEQYF
TGTGCCAGCTCACCACTGACACTAGCGGGGGGCCACGAGCAGTACTTC
>NA|TRBJ2-7|TRBV5-1|NA
CASSPTTTSYEQYF
TGCGCCAGCAGCCCGACTACCACCTCCTACGAGCAGTACTTC
>NA|TRBJ2-1|TRBV7-8|NA
CASSPLEQFF
TGTGCCAGCAGTCCCCTCGAGCAGTTCTTC
>once|TRBJ2-3|TRBV2|TRBD1
CASSQDRGRTDTQYF
TGTGCCAGCAGTCAGGACAGGGGGCGCACAGATACGCAGTATTTT
>NA|TRBJ1-2|TRBV6-1|TRBD1
CASRVKGAGGYTF
TGTGCCAGCAGAGTGAAGGGGGCTGGAGGCTACACCTTC
>NA|TRBJ2-5|TRBV7-2|TRBD1
CASSEDRGGGETQYF
TGTGCCAGCAGCGAAGACAGGGGCGGCGGGGAGACCCAGTACTTC
>NA|TRBJ1-4|TRBV2|NA
CASSESSVGKLFF
TGTGCCAGCAGTGAGTCTTCGGTTGGAAAACTGTTTTTT
>NA|TRBJ1-1|TRBV4-2|TRBD1
CASSRDRGQANTEAFF
TGTGCCAGCAGCCGAGACAGGGGGCAAGCCAACACTGAAGCTTTCTTT
>NA|TRBJ1-6|TRBV6-4|TRBD1
CASSSGQGNSPLHF
TGTGCCAGCAGTTCGGGACAGGGTAATTCACCCCTCCACTTT
>few|TRBJ2-3|TRBV5-5|NA
CASMDVQGTDTQYF
TGTGCCAGCATGGACGTACAGGGCACAGATACGCAGTATTTT